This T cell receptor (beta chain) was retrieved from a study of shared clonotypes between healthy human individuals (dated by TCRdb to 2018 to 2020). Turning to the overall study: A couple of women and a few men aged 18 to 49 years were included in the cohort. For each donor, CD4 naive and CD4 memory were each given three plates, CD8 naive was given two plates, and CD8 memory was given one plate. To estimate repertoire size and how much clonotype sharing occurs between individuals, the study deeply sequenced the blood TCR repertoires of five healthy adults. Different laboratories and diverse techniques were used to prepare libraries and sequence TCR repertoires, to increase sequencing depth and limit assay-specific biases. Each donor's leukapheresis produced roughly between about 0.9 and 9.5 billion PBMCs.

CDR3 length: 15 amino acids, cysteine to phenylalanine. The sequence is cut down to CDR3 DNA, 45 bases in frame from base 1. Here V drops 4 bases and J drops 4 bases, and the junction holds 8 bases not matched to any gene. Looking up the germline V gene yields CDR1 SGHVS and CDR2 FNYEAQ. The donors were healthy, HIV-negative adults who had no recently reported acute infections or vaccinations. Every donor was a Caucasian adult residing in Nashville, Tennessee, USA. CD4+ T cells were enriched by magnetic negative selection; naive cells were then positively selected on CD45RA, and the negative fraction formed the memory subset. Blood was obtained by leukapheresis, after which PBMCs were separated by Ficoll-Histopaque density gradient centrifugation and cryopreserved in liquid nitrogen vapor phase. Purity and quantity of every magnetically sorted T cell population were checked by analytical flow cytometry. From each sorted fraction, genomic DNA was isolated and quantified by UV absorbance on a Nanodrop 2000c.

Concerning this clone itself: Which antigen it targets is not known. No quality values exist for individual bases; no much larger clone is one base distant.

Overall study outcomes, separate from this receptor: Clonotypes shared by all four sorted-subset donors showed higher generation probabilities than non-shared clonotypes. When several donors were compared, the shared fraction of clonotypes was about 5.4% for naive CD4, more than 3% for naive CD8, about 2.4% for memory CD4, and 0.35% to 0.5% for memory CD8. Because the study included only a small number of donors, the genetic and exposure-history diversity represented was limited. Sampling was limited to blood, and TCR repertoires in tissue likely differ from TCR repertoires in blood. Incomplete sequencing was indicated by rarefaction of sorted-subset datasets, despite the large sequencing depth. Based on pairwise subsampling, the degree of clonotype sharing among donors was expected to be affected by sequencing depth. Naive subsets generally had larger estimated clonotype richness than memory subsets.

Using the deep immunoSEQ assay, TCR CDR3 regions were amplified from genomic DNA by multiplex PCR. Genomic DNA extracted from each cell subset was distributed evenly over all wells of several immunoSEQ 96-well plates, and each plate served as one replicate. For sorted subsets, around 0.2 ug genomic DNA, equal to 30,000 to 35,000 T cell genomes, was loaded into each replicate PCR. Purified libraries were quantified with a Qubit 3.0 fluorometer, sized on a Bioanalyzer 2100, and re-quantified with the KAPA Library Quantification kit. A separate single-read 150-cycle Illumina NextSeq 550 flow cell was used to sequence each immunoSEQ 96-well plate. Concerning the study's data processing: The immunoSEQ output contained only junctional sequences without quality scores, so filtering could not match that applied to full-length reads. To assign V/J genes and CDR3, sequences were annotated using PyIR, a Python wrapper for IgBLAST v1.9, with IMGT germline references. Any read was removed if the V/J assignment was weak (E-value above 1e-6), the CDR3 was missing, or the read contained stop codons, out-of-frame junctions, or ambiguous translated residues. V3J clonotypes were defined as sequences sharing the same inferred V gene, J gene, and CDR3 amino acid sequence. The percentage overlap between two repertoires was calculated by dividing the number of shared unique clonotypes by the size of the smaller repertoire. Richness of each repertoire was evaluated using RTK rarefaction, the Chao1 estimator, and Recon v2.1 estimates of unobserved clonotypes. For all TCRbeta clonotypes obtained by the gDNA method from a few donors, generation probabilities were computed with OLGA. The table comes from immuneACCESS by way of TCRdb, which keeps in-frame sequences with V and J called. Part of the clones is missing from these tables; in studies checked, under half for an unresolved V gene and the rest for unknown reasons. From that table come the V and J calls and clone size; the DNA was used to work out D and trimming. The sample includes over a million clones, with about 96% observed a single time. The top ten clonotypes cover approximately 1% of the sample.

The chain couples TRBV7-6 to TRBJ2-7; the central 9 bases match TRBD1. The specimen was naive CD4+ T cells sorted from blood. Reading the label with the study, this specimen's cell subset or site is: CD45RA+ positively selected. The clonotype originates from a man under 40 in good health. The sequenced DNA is TGTGCCAGCAGCTGGACCGACGGACAGGGGTACGAGCAGTACTTC. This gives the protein CASSWTDGQGYEQYF.